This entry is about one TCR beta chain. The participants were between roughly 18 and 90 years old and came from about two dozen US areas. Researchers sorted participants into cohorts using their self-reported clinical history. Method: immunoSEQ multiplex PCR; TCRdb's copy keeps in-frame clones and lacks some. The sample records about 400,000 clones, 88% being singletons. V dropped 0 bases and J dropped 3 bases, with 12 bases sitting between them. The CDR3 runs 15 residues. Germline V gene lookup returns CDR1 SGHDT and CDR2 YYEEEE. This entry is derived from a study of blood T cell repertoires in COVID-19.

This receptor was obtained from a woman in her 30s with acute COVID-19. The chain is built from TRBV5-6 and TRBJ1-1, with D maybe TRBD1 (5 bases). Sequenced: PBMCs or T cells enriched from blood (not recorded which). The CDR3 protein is CASSLAGRGDTEAFF. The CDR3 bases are TGTGCCAGCAGCTTGGCGGGGCGGGGGGACACTGAAGCTTTCTTT.